The entry that follows covers one T cell receptor (beta chain) sequence. Its antigen specificity is not known. No base quality values were provided; no much bigger clone lies one nucleotide off. Buffy coats from roughly 37 blood donors, supplied by the Finnish Red Cross blood service, were used as healthy controls. All TCR-sequenced material derived from peripheral blood: patient blood samples and healthy donor buffy coats. Ficoll-Hypaque gradient centrifugation was used to isolate peripheral blood mononuclear cells. CD4+ cells were purified magnetically from the buffy coats of healthy controls. The Gentra Puregene Cell and Tissue kit was used to extract genomic DNA, and a Qubit 2.0 fluorometer was used to measure the amount of genomic DNA. The data originate from a study of STAT5B mutations in CD4+ large granular lymphocyte leukemia (dated by TCRdb to between 2021 and 2023). Context from the whole study: Among healthy controls, the CDR3 'QG' motif was associated with a particular HLA allele. The TCRbeta repertoires of CD4+ T-cell large granular lymphocyte leukemia patients were compared with the TCRbeta repertoires of healthy blood donors. Flow cytometry on FACSCanto II or FACSVerse confirmed that purified fractions exceeded 95% purity among lymphocytes. General conclusions and limits of the study: The main leukemic clonotypes were found to be private to each patient, although around 25% of the main leukemic clonotypes were detected at low frequency in the non-leukemic repertoires of other patients. Enrichment of TRBV06-family usage was observed among the top patient clones (8/27) relative to healthy controls (2/35). Data were not HLA-matched; higher clonality in CD4+ versus CD8+ T-LGLL could reflect the relatively small sample size. Greater clonality appeared to be present in CD4-sorted patient repertoires than in healthy CD4+ repertoires, and the difference was retained after the putative leukemic clones were removed.

The immunoSEQ assay at survey resolution was applied to genomic DNA for sequencing of TCRbeta rearrangements. For the original study's pipeline: In the TCR sequencing data, the lowest productive clonotype frequency that could be detected was 2.59 x 10-5. Analyses included only productive TCRbeta rearrangements, meaning complete and in-frame sequences. Clonality for each sample was calculated as Simpson clonality in the immunoSEQ Analyzer version 3.0. Based on frequency, clones were grouped as very rare, small, medium, large (1-20%) or hyperexpanded (>20%). Generation probabilities were estimated with OLGA 1.2.3, V-gene circos plots were made with VDJtools, specificities were searched in VDJdb, and CDR3 motifs were identified with GLIPH. TCRdb's version of the immuneACCESS table is confined to in-frame rearrangements and falls short of the full clone set. An unresolved V gene accounts for under half of the shortfall where checked; the remainder is of unknown origin. V, J and clone size reflect that table, while D and trimming were determined from the DNA. The table for this sample lists tens of thousands of clones; roughly two thirds of them were counted only once. The ten most abundant clones make up 0.4% to 0.45% of the sample.

For CDR1 and CDR2, the germline V gene (reference sequence) lists LNHDA and SQIVND. From cysteine to phenylalanine, the CDR3 is 13 amino acids long. The DNA shown is the 39-base CDR3, in frame from base 1. Trimming accounts for 5 bases at V and 5 bases at J, while the number of junction bases matched to no gene is 5. Sequenced: CD4+ T cells from blood buffy coats. This receptor chain uses TRBV19 and TRBJ2-7; 8 central nucleotides agree with TRBD1. The source of this sequence is a human donor in good health. The sequenced DNA is TGTGCCAGTAGTCAGCAGGGGGCCCACGAGCAGTACTTC. It specifies CASSQQGAHEQYF.